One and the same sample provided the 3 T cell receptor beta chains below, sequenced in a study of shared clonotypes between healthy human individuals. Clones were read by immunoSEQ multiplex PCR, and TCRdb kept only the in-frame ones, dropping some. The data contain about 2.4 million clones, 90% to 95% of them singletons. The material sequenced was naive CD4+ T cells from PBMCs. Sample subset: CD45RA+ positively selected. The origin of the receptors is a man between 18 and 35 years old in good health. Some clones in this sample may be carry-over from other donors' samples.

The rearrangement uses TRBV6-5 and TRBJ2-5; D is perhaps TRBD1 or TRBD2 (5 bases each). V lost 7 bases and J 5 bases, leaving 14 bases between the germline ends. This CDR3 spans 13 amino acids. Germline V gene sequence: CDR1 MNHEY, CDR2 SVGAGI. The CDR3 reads CASKKPGDETQYF. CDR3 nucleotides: TGTGCCAGCAAAAAACCCGGGGACGAGACCCAGTACTTC.

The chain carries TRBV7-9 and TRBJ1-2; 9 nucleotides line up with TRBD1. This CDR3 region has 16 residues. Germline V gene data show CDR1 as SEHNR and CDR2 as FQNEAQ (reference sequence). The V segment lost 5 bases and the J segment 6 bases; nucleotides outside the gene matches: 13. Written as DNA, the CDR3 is TGTGCCAGCAGCCCCCGACAGGGGGGTAGAGTGGATGGCTACACCTTC. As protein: CASSPRQGGRVDGYTF.

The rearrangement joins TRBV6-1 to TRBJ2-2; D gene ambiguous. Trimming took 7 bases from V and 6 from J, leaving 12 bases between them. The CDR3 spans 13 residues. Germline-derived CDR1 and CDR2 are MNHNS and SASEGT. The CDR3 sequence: CASNALIAGELFF. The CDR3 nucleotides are TGTGCCAGCAATGCCCTGATCGCCGGGGAGCTGTTTTTT.